This T cell receptor (beta chain) was captured by sequencing in a study of T cells in Graves' hyperthyroidism and ophthalmopathy. Researchers amplified the TCR beta CDR3 regions from RNA transcripts. The HTBI set primed first-round TCR CDR3 RT-PCR. TCRdb reprocessed the multiplex PCR reads with MiXCR, giving one entry per CDR3 protein. The data show 550,000 to 800,000 distinct CDR3 sequences, 15% to 20% seen once. Per germline, CDR1 SGHVS and CDR2 FQNEAQ. CDR3 length: 16 residues. Between the trimmed V and J ends, which lost 1 base and 0 bases, there was a span of 10 bases. This clonotype was counted at least ten times.

The gene calls are TRBV7-8 and TRBJ1-5; no definite D call. This receptor was taken from a man aged 50-59 years with Graves' hyperthyroidism. What was sequenced was blood. The CDR3: CASSLEGPYSNQPQHF. The CDR3 DNA reads as TGTGCCAGCAGCTTAGAAGGGCCGTATAGCAATCAGCCCCAGCATTTT.